The clone carrying this T cell receptor (beta chain) was seen a single time. Its cognate antigen is unknown. Repertoires were generated with immunoSEQ multiplex PCR, while TCRdb's copy carries only in-frame clones and drops some. The sample shows more than 2 million clones, about 95% of them seen only once. Naive CD8 populations comprised CD45RO-negative cells positively selected for CCR7, excluding terminally differentiated effector memory CD45RA+ cells. Healthy adults negative for HIV, lacking recent acute infections or vaccinations, served as donors. The data were taken from a study of shared clonotypes between healthy human individuals. Across the study: A donor's plate count was three for CD4 naive and three for CD4 memory; CD8 naive had two and CD8 memory one. Study-wide findings and caveats: Generally, naive subsets came out with larger estimated richness than memory subsets. The study found about 5.1% of naive CD4 clonotypes shared across a handful of donors.

The TCR comes from a man aged 18 to 35 in good health. Sequenced sample: naive CD8+ T cells sorted from blood.

This CDR3 is CASSLDRGWNEQFF. For the CDR3, the DNA is TGTGCCAGCAGCCTGGATCGGGGGTGGAATGAGCAGTTCTTC. The V call is TRBV5-4, the J call TRBJ2-1, with TRBD2 as a possible D gene (6 bases). Germline lookup yields CDR1 SGHNT and CDR2 YYREEE (reference sequence). The CDR3 runs to 14 residues. The germline V and J ends were trimmed by 4 bases and 7 bases, with 15 bases remaining between them.